This T cell receptor (beta chain) came from a study of cytomegalovirus exposure and HLA in healthy donors. The repertoire was sequenced with immunoSEQ multiplex PCR; TCRdb's copy has only in-frame clones and lacks some. The data contain approximately 81,000 clones, 85% to 95% of them singletons. Worth noting for this clone: The antigen remains undetermined.

Study-wide points: Confirmation was obtained in vitro that three CMV-associated chains are specific for CMV antigens. Most TCR sequences proved rare, with some public TCRs found in many donors. Some TCR beta chains (more than 150 of them) were listed as cytomegalovirus-associated.

The donors were part of the validation cohort, which consisted of under 150 subjects and was separate from the first cohort of about 720 subjects. Germline CDR1 and CDR2: SGDLS and YYNGEE. J gave up 0 bases and V 4 bases, and 3 bases lay outside the gene matches. There are 15 residues in the CDR3. The sequence derives from a man younger than 30 in good health and CMV-seronegative. V is TRBV9 and J is TRBJ2-1; 8 bases line up with TRBD2. Sequencing input: PBMCs. DNA for the CDR3: TGTGCCAGCAGCCAGGGGACTAGCTCCTACAATGAGCAGTTCTTC. This encodes CASSQGTSSYNEQFF.